The clone carrying this T cell receptor (beta chain) turned up a few times. The germline V gene has CDR1 SGHTA and CDR2 FQGNSA. V lost 3 bases, J lost 1 base, and 3 bases stayed unmatched. This CDR3 contains 15 residues. The record originates from a study of T cells in Graves' hyperthyroidism and ophthalmopathy. Amplified TCR beta CDR3 regions came from RNA transcripts. A set of HTBI primers served as the primers for a first-round RT-PCR of the TCR CDR3. TCRdb re-called the multiplex PCR reads with MiXCR, one entry per CDR3 protein. The sample includes 600,000 to 800,000 distinct CDR3 sequences, 35% of them seen just once. Researchers barred patients who had uncontrolled infection, other autoimmune disease, pregnancy or lactation.

Specimen: blood. The chain links TRBV7-2 to TRBJ2-3; 8 nucleotides agree with TRBD2. This TCR derives from a middle-aged woman with Graves' hyperthyroidism. In DNA, the CDR3 is TGTGCCAGCAGCTTTCCGACTAGCGGCACAGATACGCAGTATTTT. The encoded protein is CASSFPTSGTDTQYF.